The next 14 T cell receptor beta chains were all read from a single sample in a study of shared clonotypes between healthy human individuals. Clones were sequenced by immunoSEQ multiplex PCR, and TCRdb holds only the in-frame ones, with some missing. The data contain about 460,000 clones, roughly 80% of them seen just once; the ten biggest clones take up approximately 12%. Material: PBMCs. The receptors were sampled from a woman aged 40 to 50 in good health. Some clones in this sample may be carry-over from other donors' samples.

V is TRBV5-8 and J is TRBJ1-1; D is unclear. The CDR3 runs 13 residues. The germline V gene has CDR1 SGHTS and CDR2 YDEGEE. Trimming pared 0 bases from V and 0 bases from J, leaving 3 bases between. CDR3 amino acids: CASSLGLNTEAFF. Written as DNA, the CDR3 is TGTGCCAGCAGCTTGGGTCTGAACACTGAAGCTTTCTTT.

In regard to this clone: This is likely an artifact of a read error, given a far larger clone one base away. Other DNA sequences of this sample code for an identical CDR3. The chain has TRBV30 and TRBJ1-1, with 8 bases matching TRBD1. The CDR3 has 14 amino acids. Germline CDR1 GTSNPN, CDR2 SVGIG (reference sequence). DNA of the CDR3: TGTGCCTGGAGGGACCGGGACAGGAACACTGAAGCTTTCTTC. Protein product: CAWRDRDRNTEAFF.

J is TRBJ2-1 and V is TRBV28, with D uncertain. This CDR3 region has 11 residues. V was trimmed by 8 bases and J by 11 bases, leaving 13 bases between them. Germline loops: CDR1 MDHEN, CDR2 SYDVKM. DNA of the CDR3: TGTGCCAGCGGGTCAGGATCTAAGCAGTTCTTC. This encodes CASGSGSKQFF.

The CDR3 region is CASTMGLASEQFF. The CDR3 bases are TGTGCCAGCACCATGGGACTAGCTAGTGAGCAGTTCTTC. J is TRBJ2-1 and V is TRBV2; TRBD2 matches at 9 bases. The germline CDR1 and CDR2 sequences are SNHLY and FYNNEI. The CDR3 loop spans 13 amino acids. V was clipped by 7 bases and J by 9 bases; unmatched bases: 7.

The chain is built from TRBV7-9 and TRBJ2-1; no definite D call. V gave up 5 bases and J gave up 4 bases, with 6 bases separating them. Germline V lookup: CDR1 SEHNR, CDR2 FQNEAQ (reference sequence). This CDR3 contains 12 residues. This CDR3 reads CASSPQYNEQFF. As DNA, the CDR3 is TGTGCCAGCAGCCCACAATACAATGAGCAGTTCTTC.

The CDR3 region has the DNA TGTGCCAGCAGCAAGGGACAGAGCTCCTACAATGAGCAGTTCTTC. Protein product: CASSKGQSSYNEQFF. The chain uses TRBV9 and TRBJ2-1; 7 nucleotides agree with TRBD1. The CDR3 totals 15 residues. Germline values: CDR1 SGDLS, CDR2 YYNGEE. The V segment lost 4 bases and the J segment 0 bases; nucleotides outside the gene matches: 4. The variable domain in full, with the rest retrieved from reference TRBV9 and TRBJ2-1, is DSGVTQTPKHLITATGQRVTLRCSPRSGDLSVYWYQQSLDQGLQFLIQYYNGEERAKGNILERFSAQQFPDLHSELNLSSLELGDSALYFCASSKGQSSYNEQFFGPGTRLTVL.

The CDR3 spells CAISASGDVGQPRETQYF. CDR3 in DNA: TGTGCCATCAGTGCAAGTGGTGACGTCGGACAGCCCCGGGAGACCCAGTACTTC. V and J are TRBV10-3 and TRBJ2-5, with D possibly matching TRBD1 (6 bases). The CDR3 length is 18 residues. Germline values: CDR1 ENHRY, CDR2 SYGVKD. The V gene lost 4 bases and the J gene lost 5 bases, with 26 bases spanning the gap.

J is TRBJ2-3 and V is TRBV7-3; 11 bases line up with TRBD2. Trimming took 3 bases from V and 0 from J; bases not matched to a gene: 2. CDR3 length: 16 residues. Germline V lookup: CDR1 SGHTA, CDR2 FQGTGA. The CDR3 region has the DNA TGTGCCAGCAGCTTCGGGACTAGCGGAAGCACAGATACGCAGTATTTT. It yields the protein CASSFGTSGSTDTQYF.

The V call is TRBV21-1, the J call TRBJ2-7; the table assigns TRBD1, which was not confirmed against the DNA. TRBV21-1 is reported as a pseudogene. The CDR3 covers 15 residues. The DNA for the CDR3 is TGTGCCAGCAGCTTGGGACAGTTCAGCTCCTACGAGCAGTACTTC. It codes for CASSLGQFSSYEQYF.

In its sample, this clone was seen once. The chain carries TRBV19 and TRBJ2-5; 9 bases line up with TRBD2. Unmatched junction bases numbered 8, after V lost 4 bases and J lost 2 bases. The germline V gene encodes CDR1 LNHDA and CDR2 SQIVND (reference sequence). This CDR3 spans 16 amino acids. CDR3 coding DNA: TGTGCCAGTAGTAGGCGAGCGGGAGGTCGACAAGAGACCCAGTACTTC. Translation gives CASSRRAGGRQETQYF.

This clone was counted only a few times. In DNA form, the CDR3 reads TGTGCCAGCAGCCAAGGTGTACTAGCGGGAGACACAGATACGCAGTATTTT. This gives the protein CASSQGVLAGDTDTQYF. The J gene is TRBJ2-3, the V gene TRBV4-2; 11 bases align to TRBD2. Losses at the gene ends were 1 base for V and 2 bases for J; bases not matched to a gene: 5. Germline V gene sequence: CDR1 LGHNA, CDR2 YNFKEQ. CDR3 length: 17 amino acids.

Ten or more counts support this clone. J is TRBJ1-2 and V is TRBV2; D unclear. This CDR3 region has 15 residues. V gave up 2 bases and J gave up 0 bases, with 10 bases separating them. Germline CDR1 SNHLY, CDR2 FYNNEI. For the CDR3, the DNA is TGTGCCAGCAGTGAAAACTGGGGATCTAACTATGGCTACACCTTC. Its translation: CASSENWGSNYGYTF.

Turning to this clone: This sample includes further DNA sequences coding for the same CDR3. The rearrangement joins TRBV2 to TRBJ2-3; a possible D gene is TRBD2 (6 bases). Germline CDR1 is SNHLY and CDR2 is FYNNEI. Between the trimmed V and J ends, which lost 5 bases and 2 bases, there was a span of 8 bases. The CDR3 length is 13 residues. The CDR3 protein is CASSRDSTDTQYF. CDR3 DNA: TGTGCCAGCAGTCGGGACTCCACAGATACGCAGTATTTT.

This clone was observed a handful of times. The J gene is TRBJ2-1, the V gene TRBV7-2; 11 bases map to TRBD2. The CDR3 covers 15 residues. Germline assignment: CDR1 SGHTA and CDR2 FQGNSA. The V and J ends lost 6 bases and 3 bases, in that order; junction bases with no gene match: 4. CDR3 sequence reads: CASRASGRSYNEQFF. The CDR3 DNA is TGTGCCAGCAGGGCTAGCGGGAGGAGCTACAATGAGCAGTTCTTC.